One sample yielded the 23 T cell receptor beta chains listed below, sequenced in a study of blood T cell repertoires in COVID-19. TCRdb's copy holds only in-frame clones and misses some; the assay was immunoSEQ multiplex PCR. The data show about 370,000 clones, with more than 85% seen just once and about 0.86% held by the top ten. Sequences were obtained from PBMCs or T cells enriched from blood (not recorded which). The receptor set was obtained from a woman aged 40 to 55 who had been exposed to COVID-19.

The J gene is TRBJ1-2, the V gene TRBV6-5, with 9 bases that match TRBD1. Germline CDR1 is MNHEY and CDR2 is SVGAGI. The CDR3 totals 15 residues. The V and J ends lost 6 bases and 6 bases, in that order; junction bases with no gene match: 11. The CDR3 sequence is CASSPQGAYGNGYTF. The CDR3 DNA sequence: TGTGCCAGCAGCCCACAGGGGGCCTATGGAAATGGCTACACCTTC.

In its sample, this clone was seen many times. The V gene is TRBV12-3 or TRBV12-4, the J gene TRBJ2-7; 8 bases are shared with TRBD1. The CDR3 has 13 amino acids. Germline trimming cut 1 base from V and 9 bases from J; bases unmatched to any gene: 5. The CDR3 nucleotides read TGTGCCAGCAGTTTAGGGACAGGGAGGAGGCAGTACTTC. Its protein product is CASSLGTGRRQYF.

V usage is TRBV5-1 and J usage is TRBJ1-1, with D uncertain. The V gene lost 2 bases and the J gene lost 3 bases, with 8 bases spanning the gap. The CDR3 contains 13 residues. CDR1 is SGHRS and CDR2 is YFSETQ in the germline V gene. The CDR3 is CASSFPPYTEAFF. In nucleotides, the CDR3 is TGCGCCAGCAGCTTCCCTCCGTACACTGAAGCTTTCTTT.

V gene TRBV30 combines with J gene TRBJ1-4, with a possible D match to TRBD1 (5 bases). V dropped 0 bases and J dropped 4 bases, with 15 bases sitting between them. The CDR3 consists of 16 residues. Germline CDR1 GTSNPN, CDR2 SVGIG (reference sequence). This chain's CDR3 is CAWSVAGSGLNEKLFF. CDR3 in DNA: TGTGCCTGGAGTGTGGCAGGGTCGGGCCTTAATGAAAAACTGTTTTTT.

The rearrangement links TRBV7-2 to TRBJ2-7; TRBD1 might be the D (6 bases). This CDR3 spans 16 amino acids. Trimming removed 5 bases at V and 5 bases at J, with 22 bases between. Germline V lookup: CDR1 SGHTA, CDR2 FQGNSA. This chain's CDR3 is CASSPYWQGSRNEQYF. CDR3 nucleotides: TGTGCCAGCAGCCCCTATTGGCAGGGGTCAAGAAACGAGCAGTACTTC.

The CDR3 loop is CASSLRGQSGDGYTF. DNA for the CDR3: TGTGCCAGCAGCTTAAGGGGTCAGTCAGGGGATGGCTACACCTTC. The chain employs TRBV7-3 and TRBJ1-2; tentative D call: TRBD1 (6 bases). V was pared by 1 base and J by 6 bases, with 15 bases between. This CDR3 is 15 amino acids long. Germline V lookup: CDR1 SGHTA, CDR2 FQGTGA.

The chain is built from TRBV7-8 and TRBJ2-7; 9 bases fit TRBD1. This CDR3 is 12 amino acids long. Germline lookup yields CDR1 SGHVS and CDR2 FQNEAQ. The CDR3 reads CAVGTGSYEQYF. CDR3 nucleotides: TGTGCAGTCGGGACAGGGTCCTACGAGCAGTACTTC.

The sample holds a few counts of this clone. The chain combines TRBV27 with TRBJ1-6; a possible D gene is TRBD1 (5 bases). This CDR3 is built from 17 residues. The ends were cut back, 5 bases at V and 4 bases at J, with 18 bases in the middle. The germline V gene encodes CDR1 MNHEY and CDR2 SMNVEV (reference sequence). The CDR3 loop reads CASSPVSGAVYNSPLHF. Written as DNA, the CDR3 is TGTGCCAGCAGTCCCGTGAGCGGGGCAGTTTATAATTCACCCCTCCACTTT.

CDR3 coding DNA: TGTGCCAGCAGTTTACAGGGAGGGGGCAATCAGCCCCAGCATTTT. Its protein product is CASSLQGGGNQPQHF. The chain is built from TRBV5-6 and TRBJ1-5, with D tentatively TRBD1 (6 bases). CDR3 length equals 15 residues. Trimming left V 5 bases short and J 2 bases short, with 14 bases between. Germline CDR1 reads SGHDT; CDR2 reads YYEEEE.

The V and J genes are TRBV7-2 and TRBJ2-7, with TRBD2 matching over 7 bases. CDR3 length: 14 amino acids. V dropped 5 bases and J dropped 4; count of bases not matched to a gene: 8. Germline V gene sequence: CDR1 SGHTA, CDR2 FQGNSA. The CDR3 region is CASSQTSLRYEQYF. DNA for the CDR3: TGTGCCAGCAGCCAGACTAGCCTACGGTACGAGCAGTACTTC. Supplemented by reference TRBV7-2 and TRBJ2-7, the full variable domain reads GAGVSQSPSNKVTEKGKDVELRCDPISGHTALYWYRQSLGQGLEFLIYFQGNSAPDKSGLPSDRFSAERTGGSVSTLTIQRTQQEDSAVYLCASSQTSLRYEQYFGPGTRLTVT.

This rearrangement joins TRBV7-9 to TRBJ1-4, with a possible D match to TRBD1 (5 bases). V dropped 6 bases and J dropped 10 bases, with 12 bases sitting between them. Per germline, CDR1 SEHNR and CDR2 FQNEAQ (reference sequence). This CDR3 contains 12 residues. The CDR3 DNA follows: TGTGCCAGCAGGGACGGGACTTCAAAACTGTTTTTT. Amino acids: CASRDGTSKLFF.

This chain joins TRBV10-2 and TRBJ2-1; D call uncertain. Trimming left V 7 bases short and J 1 base short, with 11 bases between. The CDR3 extends over 14 amino acids. Germline-derived CDR1 and CDR2 are WSHSY and SAAADI. CDR3 DNA: TGCGCCAGCACCCTGGGCCCGTCCTACAATGAGCAGTTCTTC. Translated, it gives CASTLGPSYNEQFF.

This chain links TRBV5-4 with TRBJ1-3; D gene uncertain. CDR3 length equals 12 residues. V lost 2 bases and J 4 bases, leaving 4 bases between the germline ends. Germline V lookup: CDR1 SGHNT, CDR2 YYREEE (reference sequence). This chain's CDR3 is CASSFPGNTIYF. In nucleotides, the CDR3 is TGTGCCAGCAGCTTCCCAGGAAACACCATATATTTT.

This clone was detected only once. The chain joins TRBV25-1 to TRBJ1-2; a possible D gene is TRBD1 (5 bases). This CDR3 is 13 amino acids long. V was pared by 6 bases and J by 9 bases, with 17 bases between. Per the germline V gene, CDR1 is MGHDK and CDR2 is SYGVNS. DNA of the CDR3: TGTGCCAGCAGGGGCGACAGAGTAAGGAGCTACACCTTC. Residues: CASRGDRVRSYTF.

The J gene is TRBJ1-1, the V gene TRBV7-9; D not resolved. V shed 1 base and J shed 7 bases, with 10 bases lying between them. Germline CDR1 is SEHNR and CDR2 is FQNEAQ (reference sequence). CDR3 size: 13 residues. The CDR3 bases are TGTGCCAGCAGCTTAGGGGCTTTCGGTGAAGCTTTCTTT. It translates to CASSLGAFGEAFF. Variable domain in full (rest from reference TRBV7-9 and TRBJ1-1): DTGVSQNPRHKITKRGQNVTFRCDPISEHNRLYWYRQTLGQGPEFLTYFQNEAQLEKSRLLSDRFSAERPKGSFSTLEIQRTEQGDSAMYLCASSLGAFGEAFFGQGTRLTVV.

The rearrangement uses TRBV19 and TRBJ1-3, with 9 bases aligning to TRBD1. The V and J ends lost 4 bases and 0 bases, in that order; junction bases with no gene match: 1. Germline CDR1 reads LNHDA; CDR2 reads SQIVND (reference sequence). The CDR3 totals 15 residues. The CDR3 is CASSRQGGSGNTIYF. As DNA, the CDR3 is TGTGCCAGTAGTAGACAGGGGGGCTCTGGAAACACCATATATTTT. Complete variable domain (other parts from reference TRBV19 and TRBJ1-3): DGGITQSPKYLFRKEGQNVTLSCEQNLNHDAMYWYRQDPGQGLRLIYYSQIVNDFQKGDIAEGYSVSREKKESFPLTVTSAQKNPTAFYLCASSRQGGSGNTIYFGEGSWLTVV.

The chain combines TRBV27 with TRBJ2-3, with 9 positions matching TRBD2. CDR3 length equals 16 residues. Germline values: CDR1 MNHEY, CDR2 SMNVEV (reference sequence). J lost 3 bases, V lost 3 bases, and 7 bases had no gene match. CDR3 DNA: TGTGCCAGCAGTTTTGCGCTAGCGGGGCCAACAGATACGCAGTATTTT. Protein: CASSFALAGPTDTQYF.

In regard to this clone: The junction shows a germline mismatch at one end, possibly a read error. The rearrangement joins TRBV6-5 to TRBJ1-6, with D unclear. The CDR3 length is 14 residues. From germline, CDR1 is MNHEY and CDR2 SVGAGI. The DNA for the CDR3 is TGTGCCAGCAGTCAACGAGGTGGCGGTTCACTCCTCCACTTT. Translating gives CASSQRGGGSLLHF.

This clone has just one count. The V call is TRBV11-2, the J call TRBJ2-2, with no clear D. Trimming pared 2 bases from V and 8 bases from J, leaving 9 bases between. CDR3 length: 13 amino acids. Germline-derived CDR1 and CDR2 are SGHAT and FQNNGV. CDR3 sequence reads: CASSLSRQGELFF. The CDR3 DNA reads as TGTGCCAGCAGCTTATCGAGGCAAGGGGAGCTGTTTTTT.

V and J are TRBV19 and TRBJ2-3, with TRBD2 identical over 14 bases. The germline V gene encodes CDR1 LNHDA and CDR2 SQIVND (reference sequence). The trim removed 5 bases at V and 6 bases at J, leaving 7 bases unmatched. The CDR3 extends over 16 amino acids. In DNA form, the CDR3 reads TGTGCCAGTAGTTCGGGACTAGCGGGAGTGTGGGATACGCAGTATTTT. It encodes CASSSGLAGVWDTQYF.

The chain carries TRBV27 and TRBJ2-2; TRBD1 agrees at 7 bases. Germline CDR1 MNHEY, CDR2 SMNVEV (reference sequence). V dropped 5 bases and J dropped 7; count of bases not matched to a gene: 13. The CDR3 runs 16 residues. Here the CDR3 reads CASSLTRTGFVGELFF. DNA for the CDR3: TGTGCCAGCAGTCTCACCCGGACAGGCTTCGTCGGGGAGCTGTTTTTT.

This clone was counted a few times. J is TRBJ1-2 and V is TRBV12-3 or TRBV12-4, with unresolved D. The ends were cut back, 3 bases at V and 5 bases at J, with 10 bases in the middle. The CDR3 spans 13 residues. CDR3 region: CASSFMSLYGYTF. In nucleotides, the CDR3 is TGTGCCAGCAGTTTTATGTCTTTATATGGCTACACCTTC.

V is TRBV7-3 and J is TRBJ2-3; D remains unclear. Germline-derived CDR1 and CDR2 are SGHTA and FQGTGA. Trimming stripped 5 bases from V and 3 bases from J, with 12 bases between. The CDR3 sequence is 14 residues long. The CDR3 region is CASSPAAQTDTQYF. CDR3 in DNA: TGTGCCAGCAGCCCGGCGGCGCAAACAGATACGCAGTATTTT. Full variable domain (missing parts from reference TRBV7-3 and TRBJ2-3): GAGVSQTPSNKVTEKGKYVELRCDPISGHTALYWYRQSLGQGPEFLIYFQGTGAADDSGLPNDRFFAVRPEGSVSTLKIQRTERGDSAVYLCASSPAAQTDTQYFGPGTRLTVL.